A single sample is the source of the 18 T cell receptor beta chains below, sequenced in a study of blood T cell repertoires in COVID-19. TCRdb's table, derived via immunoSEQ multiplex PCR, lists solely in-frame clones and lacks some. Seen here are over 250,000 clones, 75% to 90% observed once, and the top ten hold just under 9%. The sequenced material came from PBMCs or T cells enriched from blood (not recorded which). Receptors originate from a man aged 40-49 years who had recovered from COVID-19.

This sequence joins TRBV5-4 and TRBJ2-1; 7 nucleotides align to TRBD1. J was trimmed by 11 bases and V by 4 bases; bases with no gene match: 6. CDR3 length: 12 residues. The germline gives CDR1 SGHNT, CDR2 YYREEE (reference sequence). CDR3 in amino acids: CASSITQGKQFF. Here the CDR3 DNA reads TGTGCCAGCAGCATAACACAGGGGAAGCAGTTCTTC.

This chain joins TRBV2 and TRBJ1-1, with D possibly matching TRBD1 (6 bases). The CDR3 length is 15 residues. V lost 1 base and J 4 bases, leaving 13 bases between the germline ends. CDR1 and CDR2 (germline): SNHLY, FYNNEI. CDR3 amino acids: CASSEGRGGVTEAFF. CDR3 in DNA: TGTGCCAGCAGTGAAGGACGAGGGGGGGTCACTGAAGCTTTCTTT.

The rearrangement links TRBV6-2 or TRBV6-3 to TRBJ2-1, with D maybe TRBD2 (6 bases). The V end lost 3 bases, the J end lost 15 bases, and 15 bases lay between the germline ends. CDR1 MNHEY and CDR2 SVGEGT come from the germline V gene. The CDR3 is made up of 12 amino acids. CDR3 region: CASSYTLWGLFF. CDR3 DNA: TGTGCCAGCAGTTATACCCTTTGGGGACTGTTCTTC.

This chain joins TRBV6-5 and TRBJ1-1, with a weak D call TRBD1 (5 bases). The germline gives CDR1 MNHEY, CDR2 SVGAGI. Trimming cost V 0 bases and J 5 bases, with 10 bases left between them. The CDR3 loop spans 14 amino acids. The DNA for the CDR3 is TGTGCCAGCAGTTACTCGCCGGGGGGGACTGAAGCTTTCTTT. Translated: CASSYSPGGTEAFF.

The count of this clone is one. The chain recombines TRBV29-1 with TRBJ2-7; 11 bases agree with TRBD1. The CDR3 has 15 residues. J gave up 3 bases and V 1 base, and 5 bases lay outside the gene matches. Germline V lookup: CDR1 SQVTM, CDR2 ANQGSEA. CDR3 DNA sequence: TGCAGCGTTGAAGTAGTGGGGACAGGGGGCTACGAGCAGTACTTC. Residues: CSVEVVGTGGYEQYF.

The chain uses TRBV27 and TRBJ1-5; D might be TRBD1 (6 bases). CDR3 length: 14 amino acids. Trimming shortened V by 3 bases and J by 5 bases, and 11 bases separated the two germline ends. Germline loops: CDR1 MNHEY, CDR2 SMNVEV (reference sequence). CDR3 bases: TGTGCCAGCAGTTTGGCGACAGGCCATCAGCCCCAGCATTTT. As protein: CASSLATGHQPQHF.

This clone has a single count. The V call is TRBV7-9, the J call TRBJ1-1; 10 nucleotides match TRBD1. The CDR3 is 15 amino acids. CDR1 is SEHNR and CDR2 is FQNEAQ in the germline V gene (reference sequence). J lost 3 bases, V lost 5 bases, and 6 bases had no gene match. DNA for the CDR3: TGTGCCAGCAGCCGCAACGACAGGGGGCACACTGAAGCTTTCTTT. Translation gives CASSRNDRGHTEAFF.

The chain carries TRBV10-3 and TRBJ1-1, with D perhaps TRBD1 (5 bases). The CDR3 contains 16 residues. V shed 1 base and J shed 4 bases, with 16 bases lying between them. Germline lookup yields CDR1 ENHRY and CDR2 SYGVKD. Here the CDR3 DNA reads TGTGCCATCAGTGAGTTACCAGGTGACAGTACCACTGAAGCTTTCTTT. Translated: CAISELPGDSTTEAFF.

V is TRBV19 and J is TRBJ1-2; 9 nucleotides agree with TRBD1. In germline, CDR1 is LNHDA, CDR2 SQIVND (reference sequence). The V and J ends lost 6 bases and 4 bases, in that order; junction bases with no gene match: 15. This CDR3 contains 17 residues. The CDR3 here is CASRGTGTNPGIYGYTF. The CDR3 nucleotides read TGTGCCAGTAGGGGGACAGGGACGAATCCGGGTATCTATGGCTACACCTTC.

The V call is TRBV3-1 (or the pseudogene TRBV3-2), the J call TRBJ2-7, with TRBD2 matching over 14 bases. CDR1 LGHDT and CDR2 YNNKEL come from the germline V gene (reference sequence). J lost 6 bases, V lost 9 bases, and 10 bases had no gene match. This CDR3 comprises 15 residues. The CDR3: CASPGLAGVNCEQYF. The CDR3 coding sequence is TGTGCCAGTCCGGGACTAGCGGGAGTTAATTGCGAGCAGTACTTC.

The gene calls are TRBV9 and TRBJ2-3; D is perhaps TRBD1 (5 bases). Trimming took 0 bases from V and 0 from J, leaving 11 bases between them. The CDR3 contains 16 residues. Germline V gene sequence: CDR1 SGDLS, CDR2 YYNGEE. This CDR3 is CASSVDGTGSTDTQYF. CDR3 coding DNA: TGTGCCAGCAGCGTAGACGGAACAGGAAGCACAGATACGCAGTATTTT. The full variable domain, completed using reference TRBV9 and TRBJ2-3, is DSGVTQTPKHLITATGQRVTLRCSPRSGDLSVYWYQQSLDQGLQFLIQYYNGEERAKGNILERFSAQQFPDLHSELNLSSLELGDSALYFCASSVDGTGSTDTQYFGPGTRLTVL.

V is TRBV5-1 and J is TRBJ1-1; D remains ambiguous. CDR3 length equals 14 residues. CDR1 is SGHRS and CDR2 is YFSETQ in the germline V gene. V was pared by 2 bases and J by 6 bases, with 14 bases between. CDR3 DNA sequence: TGCGCCAGCAGCTTTCAGGTGGGTGACGCTGAAGCTTTCTTT. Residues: CASSFQVGDAEAFF.

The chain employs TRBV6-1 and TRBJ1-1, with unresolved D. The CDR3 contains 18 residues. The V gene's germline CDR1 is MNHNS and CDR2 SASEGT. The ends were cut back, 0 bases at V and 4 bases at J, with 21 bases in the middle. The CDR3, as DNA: TGTGCCAGCAGTGAAGCGCCGTGGGTGATAGGGCGGGGCACTGAAGCTTTCTTT. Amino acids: CASSEAPWVIGRGTEAFF.

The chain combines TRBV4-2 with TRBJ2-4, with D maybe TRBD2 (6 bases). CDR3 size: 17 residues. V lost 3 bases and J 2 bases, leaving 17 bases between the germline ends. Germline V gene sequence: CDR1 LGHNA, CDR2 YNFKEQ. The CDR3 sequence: CASSQATSLSTKNIQYF. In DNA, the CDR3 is TGTGCCAGCAGCCAGGCGACTAGTCTGAGTACCAAAAACATTCAGTACTTC.

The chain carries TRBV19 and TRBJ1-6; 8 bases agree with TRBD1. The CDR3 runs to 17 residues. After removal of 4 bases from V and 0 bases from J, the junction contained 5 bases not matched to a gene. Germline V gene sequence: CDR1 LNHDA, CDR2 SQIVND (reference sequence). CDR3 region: CASSTGTGRSYNSPLHF. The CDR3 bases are TGTGCCAGTAGTACCGGGACAGGTCGCTCCTATAATTCACCCCTCCACTTT.

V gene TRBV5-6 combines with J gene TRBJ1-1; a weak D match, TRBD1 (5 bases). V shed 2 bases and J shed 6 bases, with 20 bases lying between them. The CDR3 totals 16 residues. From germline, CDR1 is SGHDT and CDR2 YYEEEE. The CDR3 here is CASSFSWGAPGAEAFF. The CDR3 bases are TGTGCCAGCAGCTTTAGCTGGGGCGCCCCGGGGGCTGAAGCTTTCTTT.

CDR3 in amino acids: CASTSSAWALYTEAFF. The CDR3 nucleotides are TGTGCCAGTACATCCAGTGCCTGGGCCCTTTACACTGAAGCTTTCTTT. The chain carries TRBV19 and TRBJ1-1; no definite D call. This CDR3 contains 16 residues. V was pared by 7 bases and J by 3 bases, with 21 bases between. Germline-derived CDR1 and CDR2 are LNHDA and SQIVND (reference sequence). The full variable domain, rest sourced from reference TRBV19 and TRBJ1-1, is DGGITQSPKYLFRKEGQNVTLSCEQNLNHDAMYWYRQDPGQGLRLIYYSQIVNDFQKGDIAEGYSVSREKKESFPLTVTSAQKNPTAFYLCASTSSAWALYTEAFFGQGTRLTVV.

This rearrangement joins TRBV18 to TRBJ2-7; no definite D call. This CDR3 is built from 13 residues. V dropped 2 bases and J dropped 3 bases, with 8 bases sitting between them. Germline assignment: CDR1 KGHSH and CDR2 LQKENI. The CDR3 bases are TGTGCCAGCTCACCAGACAAAGGCTACGAGCAGTACTTC. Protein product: CASSPDKGYEQYF.